Included here is one T cell receptor beta chain sequence, with context. Data came from immunoSEQ multiplex PCR; TCRdb stores just in-frame clones and leaves some out. The sample consists of approximately 1,500,000 clones, 98% of them appearing once. Trimming cost V 2 bases and J 3 bases, with 11 bases left between them. The germline V gene has CDR1 MNHEY and CDR2 SVGAGI. CDR3 size: 15 residues. The sample is drawn from a study of shared clonotypes between healthy human individuals. The CD4+ fraction was divided into a CD45RA+ naive subset and a CD45RA-negative memory subset. The source material was naive CD4+ T cells sorted from blood. Documented subset: CD45RA+ positively selected. The TCR was taken from a man younger than 40 in good health. This chain uses TRBV6-5 with TRBJ2-1; D is undetermined. The CDR3: CASSYASHYYNEQFF. The CDR3, as DNA: TGTGCCAGCAGTTACGCCTCACATTACTACAATGAGCAGTTCTTC.